This passage covers 18 T cell receptor beta chains from one sample sequenced in a study of cytomegalovirus exposure and HLA in healthy donors. PCR was performed using 60 Vbeta and 13 Jbeta primers. Some clones are missing from TCRdb's copy, which holds only in-frame ones; the method was immunoSEQ multiplex PCR. This repertoire shows roughly 200,000 clones, 78% found once; its top ten account for about 3.1%. Material: PBMCs. The receptors derive from a female donor in good health and CMV-seronegative.

The gene calls are TRBV27 and TRBJ2-3, with 8 bases matching TRBD1. Germline assignment: CDR1 MNHEY and CDR2 SMNVEV (reference sequence). The CDR3 has 19 amino acids. J gave up 1 base and V 6 bases, and 18 bases lay outside the gene matches. Here the CDR3 reads CASRRFTRTGTLRTDTQYF. The CDR3 DNA follows: TGTGCCAGCAGACGGTTTACCCGGACAGGGACACTACGCACAGATACGCAGTATTTT.

The chain recombines TRBV5-6 with TRBJ2-5, with a tentative D call TRBD1 (6 bases). CDR3 length equals 16 residues. CDR1 SGHDT and CDR2 YYEEEE come from the germline V gene. Trimming left V 4 bases short and J 4 bases short, with 20 bases between. The CDR3 nucleotides are TGTGCCAGCAGCCTGGGTCCGAACAGGGTGGCAGAGACCCAGTACTTC. Translated: CASSLGPNRVAETQYF.

The chain links TRBV4-1 to TRBJ2-1; 9 bases fit TRBD2. With V trimmed by 3 bases and J by 4 bases, 1 base remained unmatched. Germline-derived CDR1 and CDR2 are MGHRA and YSYEKL. This CDR3 comprises 14 residues. The CDR3 nucleotides are TGCGCCAGCAGCCAGACTAGCGGTTACAATGAGCAGTTCTTC. Its protein product is CASSQTSGYNEQFF.

The chain has TRBV6-1 and TRBJ2-7; tentative D call: TRBD1 (6 bases). CDR1 and CDR2 from the germline V gene are MNHNS and SASEGT. This CDR3 has 13 residues. Trimming shortened V by 7 bases and J by 3 bases, and 13 bases separated the two germline ends. DNA of the CDR3: TGTGCCAGCAAGACGGGACAAAACTACGAGCAGTACTTC. This sequence encodes CASKTGQNYEQYF.

The chain employs TRBV11-2 and TRBJ2-7, with D maybe TRBD1 (5 bases). Germline V CDR1 and CDR2: SGHAT, FQNNGV. Trimming removed 5 bases from V and 0 bases from J, with 20 bases in between. The CDR3 contains 17 residues. CDR3 in amino acids: CASSTPMAGQTSYEQYF. The CDR3 nucleotides read TGTGCCAGCAGCACACCCATGGCAGGGCAAACCTCCTACGAGCAGTACTTC.

This clone appeared a few times. The chain combines TRBV10-3 with TRBJ2-3; unclear D gene. The length of the CDR3 is 15 residues. CDR1 ENHRY and CDR2 SYGVKD come from the germline V gene. The germline V and J ends were trimmed by 6 bases and 0 bases, with 13 bases remaining between them. CDR3 bases: TGTGCCATCAGAGTCACAGATCTTAGCACAGATACGCAGTATTTT. Residues: CAIRVTDLSTDTQYF.

The J gene is TRBJ1-1, the V gene TRBV29-1, with D unresolved. The V gene lost 7 bases and the J gene lost 4 bases, with 10 bases spanning the gap. This CDR3 is built from 11 residues. CDR1 is SQVTM and CDR2 is ANQGSEA in the germline V gene. The DNA of the CDR3 is TGCAGCGCGAGTCGAGGCACTGAAGCTTTCTTT. Protein product: CSASRGTEAFF.

This clone was detected only a few times. The V and J genes are TRBV28 and TRBJ2-7; D is perhaps TRBD1 (5 bases). V was clipped by 5 bases and J by 0 bases, with 8 bases between them. The germline V gene has CDR1 MDHEN and CDR2 SYDVKM. The CDR3 sequence is 13 residues long. The DNA of the CDR3 is TGTGCCAGCAGTCGACAGCCCTCCTACGAGCAGTACTTC. Protein sequence: CASSRQPSYEQYF.

This CDR3 is CACGGCGGRSSYNEQFF. Here the CDR3 DNA reads TGTGCCTGTGGGGGATGCGGCGGGAGGAGCTCCTACAATGAGCAGTTCTTC. This chain joins TRBV30 and TRBJ2-1, with TRBD2 identical over 8 bases. Germline V gene sequence: CDR1 GTSNPN, CDR2 SVGIG (reference sequence). Germline trimming cut 6 bases from V and 0 bases from J; bases unmatched to any gene: 13. This CDR3 spans 17 amino acids.

This clone was counted only a few times. This rearrangement joins TRBV27 to TRBJ2-5, with D possibly matching TRBD1 (6 bases). Trimming left V 2 bases short and J 3 bases short, with 16 bases between. CDR1 is MNHEY and CDR2 is SMNVEV in the germline V gene (reference sequence). The CDR3 spans 16 residues. CDR3 coding DNA: TGTGCCAGCAGTTTAGCAGGGGACACAAAAAAAGAGACCCAGTACTTC. Amino acid sequence: CASSLAGDTKKETQYF.

V and J are TRBV15 and TRBJ1-1; tentatively, D is TRBD1 (5 bases). The CDR3 is 13 amino acids. The V gene lost 6 bases and the J gene lost 2 bases, with 10 bases spanning the gap. Germline V gene sequence: CDR1 LNHNV, CDR2 YYDKDF (reference sequence). CDR3 nucleotide sequence: TGTGCCACCAGACGTCAGGGCAACACTGAAGCTTTCTTT. It codes for CATRRQGNTEAFF.

The chain has TRBV7-3 and TRBJ2-1, with D possibly being TRBD1 (6 bases). There are 14 residues in the CDR3. Germline assignment: CDR1 SGHTA and CDR2 FQGTGA. The V end lost 5 bases, the J end lost 5 bases, and 13 bases lay between the germline ends. The CDR3 sequence: CASSRRDMDNEQFF. The CDR3 DNA reads TGTGCCAGCAGCCGAAGGGACATGGACAATGAGCAGTTCTTC.

In regard to this clone: In this CDR3 the conserved last residue, phenylalanine or tryptophan, is missing, so a read error is likely. This rearrangement joins TRBV28 to TRBJ1-2; D remains ambiguous. Germline CDR1 is MDHEN and CDR2 is SYDVKM. The V end lost 7 bases, the J end lost 5 bases, and 17 bases lay between the germline ends. The CDR3 length is 14 residues. This CDR3 is CASTFAGALYGYTL. The DNA of the CDR3 is TGTGCCAGCACGTTTGCGGGCGCTCTTTATGGCTACACCCTC.

This chain links TRBV7-9 with TRBJ1-1; D might be TRBD1 (5 bases). The CDR3 sequence is 14 residues long. The ends were cut back, 3 bases at V and 4 bases at J, with 12 bases in the middle. Per the germline V gene, CDR1 is SEHNR and CDR2 is FQNEAQ (reference sequence). The CDR3 here is CASSFPGGGTEAFF. CDR3 in DNA: TGTGCCAGCAGCTTCCCCGGCGGGGGCACTGAAGCTTTCTTT.

The genes are TRBV4-3 and TRBJ1-2; tentative D call: TRBD1 (5 bases). The V gene's germline CDR1 is LGHNA and CDR2 YSLEER. Trimming shortened V by 2 bases and J by 5 bases, and 27 bases separated the two germline ends. CDR3 length: 19 residues. The chain's CDR3 is CASSQKKGTDGRGVYGYTF. CDR3 nucleotide sequence: TGCGCCAGCAGCCAAAAAAAGGGGACCGACGGGAGGGGAGTTTATGGCTACACCTTC.

The rearrangement joins TRBV5-1 to TRBJ2-2; the D gene is possibly TRBD2 (5 bases). This CDR3 is built from 15 residues. V lost 0 bases, J lost 1 base, and 7 bases lay in between. Per the germline V gene, CDR1 is SGHRS and CDR2 is YFSETQ. Written as DNA, the CDR3 is TGCGCCAGCAGCTTGGCTAGCCTGAACACCGGGGAGCTGTTTTTT. Its translation: CASSLASLNTGELFF.

The genes are TRBV11-3 and TRBJ1-3; D is unresolved. The CDR3 has 15 residues. Trimming pared 5 bases from V and 4 bases from J, leaving 15 bases between. Germline-derived CDR1 and CDR2 are SGHNT and YENEEA. CDR3 sequence: CASSLTRGTGNTIYF. CDR3 in DNA: TGTGCCAGCAGCCTCACCCGGGGTACAGGAAACACCATATATTTT.

This chain connects TRBV7-2 to TRBJ1-2; D remains unclear. Looked up from germline, CDR1 is SGHTA and CDR2 is FQGNSA. V lost 6 bases and J lost 7, with 9 bases in between. The CDR3 runs to 11 residues. This chain's CDR3 is CASSPLVGYTF. The CDR3 DNA reads as TGTGCCAGCAGTCCCCTTGTTGGCTACACCTTC.